The T cell receptor beta chain described here comes from a study of blood T cell repertoires in COVID-19. Study context: T cells, B-cell-depleted T cells, or PBMCs supplied cDNA or gDNA.

In the study's own analysis: Counts of nucleated cells, estimated from reference gene primer amplification, were obtained. This table comes from immunoSEQ multiplex PCR, and its TCRdb copy is limited to in-frame clones, with some not included. The V and J calls and the clone size are those of that table, but D and trimming were determined from the DNA. Found here are approximately 250,000 clones, approximately 89% of them singletons; the top ten hold roughly 1.2%. The CDR3 consists of 15 residues. The germline V and J ends were trimmed by 8 bases and 0 bases, with 14 bases remaining between them. CDR1 and CDR2 from the germline V gene are MDHEN and SYDVKM.

The sample comprised PBMCs or T cells enriched from blood (not recorded which). This chain uses TRBV28 with TRBJ2-1, with D tentatively TRBD2 (5 bases). This TCR came from a middle-aged woman with acute COVID-19. The CDR3 is CASGNSESSYNEQFF. In DNA, the CDR3 is TGTGCCAGCGGAAATAGCGAGAGCTCCTACAATGAGCAGTTCTTC.